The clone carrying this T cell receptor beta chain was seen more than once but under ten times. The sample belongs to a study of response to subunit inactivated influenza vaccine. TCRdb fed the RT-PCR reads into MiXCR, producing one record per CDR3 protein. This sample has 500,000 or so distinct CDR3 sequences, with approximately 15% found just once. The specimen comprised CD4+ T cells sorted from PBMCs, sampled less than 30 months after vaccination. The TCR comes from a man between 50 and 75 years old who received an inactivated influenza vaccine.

CDR3 sequence: CASSPVGGYEQFF. The CDR3 DNA is TGCGCCAGCAGCCCCGTAGGGGGCTATGAGCAGTTCTTC. The V call is TRBV5-1, the J call TRBJ2-1; 7 bases are shared with TRBD1. The CDR3 runs to 13 residues. Germline V lookup: CDR1 SGHRS, CDR2 YFSETQ. V dropped 4 bases and J dropped 8; count of bases not matched to a gene: 6. Looking up the rest from reference TRBV5-1 and TRBJ2-1 gives the full variable domain: KAGVTQTPRYLIKTRGQQVTLSCSPISGHRSVSWYQQTPGQGLQFLFEYFSETQRNKGNFPGRFSGRQFSNSRSEMNVSTLELGDSALYLCASSPVGGYEQFFGPGTRLTVL.